The count of the clone carrying this T cell receptor beta chain is one. Its antigen is not known. This record belongs to a study of cytomegalovirus exposure and HLA in healthy donors. Points from the study as a whole: Only CMV serostatus was available as immune exposure information. More than 150 TCR beta chains were listed as cytomegalovirus-associated. It was reported that the classifier diagnosed cytomegalovirus status with high specificity and sensitivity in both the original and validation cohorts.

The PCR contained 60 Vbeta and 13 Jbeta primers. TCRdb's table, derived via immunoSEQ multiplex PCR, lists solely in-frame clones and lacks some. The sample includes around 180,000 clones, just under 80% of them seen just once. J was trimmed by 0 bases and V by 5 bases; bases with no gene match: 7. The CDR3 totals 17 residues. Per the germline V gene, CDR1 is SEHNR and CDR2 is FQNEAQ (reference sequence). The V and J genes are TRBV7-9 and TRBJ2-6; TRBD1 matches 7 bases. The receptor was derived from a woman in her thirties in good health and CMV-seropositive. The sample comprised PBMCs. The CDR3 DNA reads as TGTGCCAGCAGCGCTGACAGGGTGCTCTCTGGGGCCAACGTCCTGACTTTC. Its protein is CASSADRVLSGANVLTF.